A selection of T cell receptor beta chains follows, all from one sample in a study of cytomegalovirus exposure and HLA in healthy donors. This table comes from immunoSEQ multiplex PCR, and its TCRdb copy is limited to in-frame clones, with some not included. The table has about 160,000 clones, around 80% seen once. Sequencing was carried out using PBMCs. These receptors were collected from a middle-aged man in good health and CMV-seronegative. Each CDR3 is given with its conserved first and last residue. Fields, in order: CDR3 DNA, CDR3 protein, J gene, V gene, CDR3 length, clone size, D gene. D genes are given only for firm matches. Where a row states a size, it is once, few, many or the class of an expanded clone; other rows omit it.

DNA: TGTGCCAGCAGCGCCCAGGGGTTACTCTACGAGCAGTACTTC
CDR3: CASSAQGLLYEQYF
J: TRBJ2-7
V: TRBV9
length: 14
size: -
D: -

DNA: TGCGCCAGCAGCCAAGATGTCAGGGGGCAGTGGTACACCGGGGAGCTGTTTTTT
CDR3: CASSQDVRGQWYTGELFF
J: TRBJ2-2
V: TRBV4-3
length: 18
size: few
D: TRBD1

DNA: TGTGCCAGCAGTGTCGGCAGGGGTGGAGAGACCCAGTACTTC
CDR3: CASSVGRGGETQYF
J: TRBJ2-5
V: TRBV6-1
length: 14
size: -
D: -

DNA: TGTGCCTCCAGACCAGGGGCAGGAAACACCATATATTTT
CDR3: CASRPGAGNTIYF
J: TRBJ1-3
V: TRBV2
length: 13
size: -
D: -

DNA: TGTGCCTGGAGTGCCGGGACAGCGAACACCGGGGAGCTGTTTTTT
CDR3: CAWSAGTANTGELFF
J: TRBJ2-2
V: TRBV30
length: 15
size: -
D: TRBD1

DNA: TGTGCCGCTGGACAGGGGCGCATTATGAACACTGAAGCTTTCTTT
CDR3: CAAGQGRIMNTEAFF
J: TRBJ1-1
V: TRBV19
length: 15
size: -
D: TRBD1

DNA: TGCGCCAGCAAAGGGGACTTATATGAAAAACTGTTTTTT
CDR3: CASKGDLYEKLFF
J: TRBJ1-4
V: TRBV10-2
length: 13
size: -
D: -

DNA: TGCGCCAGCAGCTTGGGATCGGGTAGCGGGGGGGCAGCAGATACGCAGTATTTT
CDR3: CASSLGSGSGGAADTQYF
J: TRBJ2-3
V: TRBV5-1
length: 18
size: -
D: TRBD2

DNA: TGTGCCAGCAGCCCGGGACAGGGGGCGCTTTTTGAAAAACTGTTTTTT
CDR3: CASSPGQGALFEKLFF
J: TRBJ1-4
V: TRBV7-6
length: 16
size: -
D: TRBD1

DNA: TGTGCCAGCAGTCCCGGGACAGGGCAATACTATGGCTACACCTTC
CDR3: CASSPGTGQYYGYTF
J: TRBJ1-2
V: TRBV28
length: 15
size: once
D: TRBD1

DNA: TGTGCCAGCAGCTTTCTCACTCGGGATTCACCCCTCCACTTT
CDR3: CASSFLTRDSPLHF
J: TRBJ1-6
V: TRBV7-2
length: 14
size: -
D: -

DNA: TGTGCCAGCGCCGGGACATCGAACAATCAGCCCCAGCATTTT
CDR3: CASAGTSNNQPQHF
J: TRBJ1-5
V: TRBV19
length: 14
size: -
D: -

DNA: TGTGCCTGGCGCACTAGCGGGGGGGGAACGAACACCGGGGAGCTGTTTTTT
CDR3: CAWRTSGGGTNTGELFF
J: TRBJ2-2
V: TRBV30
length: 17
size: few
D: TRBD2

DNA: TGTGCCAGCAGCTCTCGTAGGACAGGCAGGGGAGAAACTGAAGCTTTCTTT
CDR3: CASSSRRTGRGETEAFF
J: TRBJ1-1
V: TRBV7-3
length: 17
size: -
D: TRBD1

DNA: TGTGCCAGCAGCCCAGGAACCGGGACTCCGGGGGGCAATGAGCAGTTCTTC
CDR3: CASSPGTGTPGGNEQFF
J: TRBJ2-1
V: TRBV4-2
length: 17
size: -
D: TRBD2

DNA: TGTGCCAGCTTGGGACAGTTAAATGAAAAACTGTTTTTT
CDR3: CASLGQLNEKLFF
J: TRBJ1-4
V: TRBV4-2
length: 13
size: -
D: TRBD1

DNA: TGCGCCAGCAGCTTGCGGGGGACAGGGGATTCACCCCTCCACTTT
CDR3: CASSLRGTGDSPLHF
J: TRBJ1-6
V: TRBV5-1
length: 15
size: once
D: TRBD1

DNA: TGTGCCTGGAGTGACCATCGGACAGCGGGAGGTGAGCAGTACTTC
CDR3: CAWSDHRTAGGEQYF
J: TRBJ2-7
V: TRBV30
length: 15
size: -
D: TRBD2

DNA: TGTGCCAGCAGTGACACAGCCCTTTCCTACGAGCAGTACTTC
CDR3: CASSDTALSYEQYF
J: TRBJ2-7
V: TRBV6-4
length: 14
size: -
D: -

DNA: TGTGCCAGCAGCTTGGATGGGGGGAATACCTATGGCTACACCTTC
CDR3: CASSLDGGNTYGYTF
J: TRBJ1-2
V: TRBV5-6
length: 15
size: few
D: -

DNA: TGTGCCAGCAGTGAAGACGGGGGAGCTAATGAAAAACTGTTTTTT
CDR3: CASSEDGGANEKLFF
J: TRBJ1-4
V: TRBV2
length: 15
size: -
D: -

DNA: TGTGCCAGCACCATCGGACAGGGAGACAATCAGCCCCAGCATTTT
CDR3: CASTIGQGDNQPQHF
J: TRBJ1-5
V: TRBV7-9
length: 15
size: -
D: TRBD1